In its sample, the clone carrying this T cell receptor beta chain was seen a few times. The V end was cut by 0 bases, the J end by 4 bases, with 10 bases between. CDR1 is KGHSH, CDR2 LQKENI, per germline. There are 15 residues in the CDR3. The data belong to a study of shared clonotypes between healthy human individuals. Only in-frame clones appear in the TCRdb table, and some are missing; sequencing was by immunoSEQ multiplex PCR. Of roughly 500,000 clones detected, roughly four fifths appear once; the ten largest clones hold 10% to 15%. The clonotype comes from a woman aged 40 to 50 in good health. Some clones in this sample may be carry-over from other donors' samples. The specimen was PBMCs. The gene calls are TRBV18 and TRBJ2-1; D is perhaps TRBD1 (6 bases). The CDR3 spells CASSPPQGRYNEQFF. For the CDR3, the DNA is TGTGCCAGCTCACCACCCCAGGGGCGGTACAATGAGCAGTTCTTC.